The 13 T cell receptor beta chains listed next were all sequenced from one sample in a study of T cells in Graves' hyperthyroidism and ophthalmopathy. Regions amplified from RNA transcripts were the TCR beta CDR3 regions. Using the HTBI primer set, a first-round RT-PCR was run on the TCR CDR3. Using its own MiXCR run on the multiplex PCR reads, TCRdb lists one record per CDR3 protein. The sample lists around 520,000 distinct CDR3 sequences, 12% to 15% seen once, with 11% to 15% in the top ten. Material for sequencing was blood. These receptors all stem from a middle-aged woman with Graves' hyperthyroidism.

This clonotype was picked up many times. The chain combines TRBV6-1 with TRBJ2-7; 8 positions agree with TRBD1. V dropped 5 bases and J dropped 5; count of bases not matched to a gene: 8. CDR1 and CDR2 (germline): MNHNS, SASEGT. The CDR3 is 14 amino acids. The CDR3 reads CASSKGQGSHEQYF. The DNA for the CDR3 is TGTGCCAGCAGTAAAGGACAGGGTTCCCACGAGCAGTACTTC.

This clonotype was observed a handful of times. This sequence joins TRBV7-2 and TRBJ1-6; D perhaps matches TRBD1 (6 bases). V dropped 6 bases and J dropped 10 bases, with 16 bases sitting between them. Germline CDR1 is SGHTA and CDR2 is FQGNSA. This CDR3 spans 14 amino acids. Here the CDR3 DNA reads TGTGCCAGCAGACGGGACATCTCGAGCTCACCCCTCCACTTT. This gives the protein CASRRDISSSPLHF.

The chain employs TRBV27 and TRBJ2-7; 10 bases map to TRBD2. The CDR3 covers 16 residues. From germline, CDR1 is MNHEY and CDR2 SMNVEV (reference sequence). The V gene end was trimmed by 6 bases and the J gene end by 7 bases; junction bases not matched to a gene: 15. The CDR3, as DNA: TGTGCCAGCAGCCCCACCCTAGCGGGAGTCGAGGGGGAGCAGTACTTC. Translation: CASSPTLAGVEGEQYF.

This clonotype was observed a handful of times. CDR3 DNA: TGTGCCAGCAGAATCGGACAGGGGATTTACTACGAGCAGTACTTC. This codes for CASRIGQGIYYEQYF. The chain uses TRBV27 and TRBJ2-7; 9 bases line up with TRBD1. The CDR3 has 15 residues. The V gene end was trimmed by 6 bases and the J gene end by 3 bases; junction bases not matched to a gene: 9. Per the germline V gene, CDR1 is MNHEY and CDR2 is SMNVEV (reference sequence).

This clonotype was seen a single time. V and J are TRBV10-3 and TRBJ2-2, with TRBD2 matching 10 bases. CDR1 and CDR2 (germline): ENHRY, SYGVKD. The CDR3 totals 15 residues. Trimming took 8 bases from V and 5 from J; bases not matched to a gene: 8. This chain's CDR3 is CAILPSGSKTGELFF. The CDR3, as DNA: TGTGCCATCCTACCTAGCGGGAGTAAAACCGGGGAGCTGTTTTTT.

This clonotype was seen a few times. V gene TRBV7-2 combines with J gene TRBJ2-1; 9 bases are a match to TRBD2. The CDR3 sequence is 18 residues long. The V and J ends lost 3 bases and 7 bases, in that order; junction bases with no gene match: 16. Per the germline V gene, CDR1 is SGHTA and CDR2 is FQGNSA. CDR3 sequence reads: CASSFYSVLASGKNEQFF. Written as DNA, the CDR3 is TGTGCCAGCAGCTTTTATTCGGTGTTGGCTAGCGGGAAGAATGAGCAGTTCTTC.

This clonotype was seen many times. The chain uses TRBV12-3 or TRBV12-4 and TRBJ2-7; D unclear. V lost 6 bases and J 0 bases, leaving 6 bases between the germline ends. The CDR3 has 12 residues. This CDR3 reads CASRESSYEQYF. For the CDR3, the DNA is TGTGCCAGCAGGGAAAGCTCCTACGAGCAGTACTTC.

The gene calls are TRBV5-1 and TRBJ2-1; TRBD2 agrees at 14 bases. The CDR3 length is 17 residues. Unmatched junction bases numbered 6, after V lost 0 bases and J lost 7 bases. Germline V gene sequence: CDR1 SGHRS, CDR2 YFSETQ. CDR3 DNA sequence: TGCGCCAGCAGCTTGGCTTCATGGACTAGCGGGAGGAATGAGCAGTTCTTC. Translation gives CASSLASWTSGRNEQFF.

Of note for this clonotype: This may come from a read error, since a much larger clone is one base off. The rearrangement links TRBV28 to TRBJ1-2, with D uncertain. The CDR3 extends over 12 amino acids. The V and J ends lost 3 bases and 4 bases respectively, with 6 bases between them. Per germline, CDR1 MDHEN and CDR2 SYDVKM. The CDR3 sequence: CASSFAVYGYTF. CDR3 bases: TGTGCCAGCAGTTTTGCGGTCTATGGCTACACCTTC.

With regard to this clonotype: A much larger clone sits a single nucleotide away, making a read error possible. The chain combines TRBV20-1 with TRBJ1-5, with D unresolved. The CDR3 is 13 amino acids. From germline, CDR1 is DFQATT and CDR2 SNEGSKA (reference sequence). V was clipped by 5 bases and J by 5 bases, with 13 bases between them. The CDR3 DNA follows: TGCAGTGCTGAGGAAGAGGTCGATCAGCCCCAGCATTTT. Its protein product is CSAEEEVDQPQHF.

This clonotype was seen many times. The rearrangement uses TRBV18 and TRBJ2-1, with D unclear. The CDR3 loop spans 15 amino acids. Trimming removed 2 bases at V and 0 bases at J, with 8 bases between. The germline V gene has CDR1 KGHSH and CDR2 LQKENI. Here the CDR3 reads CASSPGWSSYNEQFF. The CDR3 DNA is TGTGCCAGCTCACCAGGGTGGAGCTCCTACAATGAGCAGTTCTTC.

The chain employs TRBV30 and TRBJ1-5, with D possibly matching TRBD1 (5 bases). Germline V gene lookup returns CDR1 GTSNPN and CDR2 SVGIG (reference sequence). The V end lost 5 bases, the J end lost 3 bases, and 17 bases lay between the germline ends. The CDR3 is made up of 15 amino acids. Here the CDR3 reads CAWGTLTSPNQPQHF. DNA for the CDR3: TGTGCCTGGGGGACCCTGACATCACCCAATCAGCCCCAGCATTTT.

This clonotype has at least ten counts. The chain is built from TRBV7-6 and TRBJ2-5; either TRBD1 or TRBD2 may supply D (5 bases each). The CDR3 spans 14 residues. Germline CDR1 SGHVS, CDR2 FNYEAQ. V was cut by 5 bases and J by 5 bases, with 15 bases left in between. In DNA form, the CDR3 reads TGTGCCAGCAGCCCCGGGACCACCAGGGAGACCCAGTACTTC. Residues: CASSPGTTRETQYF.